Listed below are T cell receptor beta chains from one sample, sequenced in a study of T cell responses to AZD1222 COVID-19 vaccine. TCRdb keeps only in-frame clones here, not all; method: immunoSEQ multiplex PCR. The sample shows around 70,000 clones, around 83% of them seen only once. This specimen consisted of peripheral blood, obtained on day 0 of AZD1222 vaccination. The receptors were gathered from an adult in good health. CDR3s include the opening cysteine and the closing phenylalanine or tryptophan. Fields, in order: D gene, V gene, clone size, J gene, CDR3 DNA, CDR3 protein. A D gene is named only where the DNA matches it firmly. Some rows have no size entry. The others give once, few or many, or a class for an expanded clone.

-	TRBV5-1	-	TRBJ1-6	TGCGCCAGCAGCTTGGGATCGGGGTCACCCCTCCACTTT	CASSLGSGSPLHF
TRBD2	TRBV5-1	-	TRBJ2-3	TGCGCCAGCAGCTTGCAGGGTGGGAGGGGCACAGATACGCAGTATTTT	CASSLQGGRGTDTQYF
-	TRBV19	few	TRBJ1-1	TGTGCCAGTAGTAAGAAACGGCATGAGTCGGCTTTCTTT	CASSKKRHESAFF
-	TRBV6-1	-	TRBJ1-2	TGTGCCAGCAGTGAAGTGGCCCAGGGGTATGGCTACACCTTC	CASSEVAQGYGYTF
TRBD1	TRBV29-1	-	TRBJ1-2	TGCAGCGTAGACAGGGACTCTAATGGCTACACCTTC	CSVDRDSNGYTF
-	TRBV6-2/TRBV6-3	-	TRBJ2-7	TGTGCCAGCAGTTACGCTGCAGGGGGGAGCTACGAGCAGTACTTC	CASSYAAGGSYEQYF
TRBD1	TRBV29-1	-	TRBJ1-5	TGCAGCGTTCTCCGGGACAGGGCGGGAAAGTATAGCAATCAGCCCCAGCATTTT	CSVLRDRAGKYSNQPQHF
-	TRBV3-1/TRBV3-2	few	TRBJ1-2	TGTGCCAGCAGCCAAGAAGAACAGGGCTATGGCTACACCTTC	CASSQEEQGYGYTF
-	TRBV7-3	-	TRBJ2-2	TGTGCCAGCAGCCCCGACCGCACCACCGGGGAGCTGTTTTTT	CASSPDRTTGELFF
-	TRBV30	-	TRBJ1-6	TGTGCCTGGAGGGAGGGGAGCTCCTATAATTCACCCCTCCACTTT	CAWREGSSYNSPLHF
-	TRBV6-1	-	TRBJ2-7	TGTGCCAGCAGTGAAACCTTACGGGCCGAGCAGTACTTC	CASSETLRAEQYF
-	TRBV4-2	-	TRBJ2-1	TGTGCCAGCAGCCAAGGGACGAGCTCCTACAATGAGCAGTTCTTC	CASSQGTSSYNEQFF
-	TRBV27	-	TRBJ1-2	TGTGCCAGCAGTCCCGGGAAGGCGGTCTATGGCTACACCTTC	CASSPGKAVYGYTF
TRBD1	TRBV4-1	-	TRBJ1-5	TGCGCCAGCAGCCAAGAGAGGACAGGGACCTTTCGGGGGCCCCAGCATTTT	CASSQERTGTFRGPQHF
TRBD2	TRBV19	-	TRBJ2-2	TGTGCCCCCCAGGGACTACCATGCACCGGGGAGCTGTTTTTT	CAPQGLPCTGELFF
TRBD1	TRBV3-1/TRBV3-2	-	TRBJ2-1	TGTGCCAGCAGCCAAGTTGGGACAGGGGGCTATCAGGAGCAGTTCTTC	CASSQVGTGGYQEQFF
-	TRBV12-3/TRBV12-4	-	TRBJ1-2	TGTGCCAGCAGTTTTTTGAGGGTCGGTGGCTACACCTTC	CASSFLRVGGYTF
TRBD1	TRBV5-8	-	TRBJ2-1	TGTGCCAGCAGCTATATCTCAGGGGGATATCCCAATGAGCAGTTCTTC	CASSYISGGYPNEQFF
TRBD1	TRBV5-1	-	TRBJ1-1	TGCGCCAGCAGCTTAACAGGGGGCGCGAGGAACACTGAAGCTTTCTTT	CASSLTGGARNTEAFF
-	TRBV7-9	once	TRBJ1-1	TGTGCCAGCTCTGGACAGAACACTGAAGCTTTCTTT	CASSGQNTEAFF
TRBD1	TRBV7-2	once	TRBJ2-3	TGTGCCAGCAGCTTAAATCGGGACAGAGTGCAGTATTTT	CASSLNRDRVQYF
-	TRBV7-9	medium-sized	TRBJ2-1	TGTGCCAGCACCGGGGGAAGTGAGCAGTTCTTC	CASTGGSEQFF
-	TRBV3-1/TRBV3-2	once	TRBJ2-7	TGTGCCAGCAGCCAACATGGATCTAACTACGAGCAGTACTTC	CASSQHGSNYEQYF
TRBD1	TRBV7-8	-	TRBJ1-3	TGTGCCAGCAGCACTAGACAGGGAGTCTTTGGAAACACCATATATTTT	CASSTRQGVFGNTIYF
-	TRBV9	-	TRBJ1-1	TGTGCCAGCAGCCGAGTCGACTCCCCCGAAGCTTTCTTT	CASSRVDSPEAFF
-	TRBV5-1	-	TRBJ2-1	TGCGCCAGCAGCTTGGGTCAGAGGGGGGTGTTCTCCTACAATGAGCAGTTCTTC	CASSLGQRGVFSYNEQFF
-	TRBV7-8	-	TRBJ1-6	TGTGCCAGCAGCTTAGTTCCCTTGCAGAATTCACCCCTCCACTTT	CASSLVPLQNSPLHF
-	TRBV9	few	TRBJ1-1	TGTGCCAGCAGCCCAGAGGGGGTGAACACTGAAGCTTTCTTT	CASSPEGVNTEAFF
TRBD1	TRBV10-3	-	TRBJ1-6	TGTGCCATCAGTAGTGGGTTCGGGACAGGGGGCTTTAGGTCCTATAATTCACCCCTCCACTTT	CAISSGFGTGGFRSYNSPLHF
TRBD1	TRBV19	few	TRBJ2-4	TGTGCCAGTAGTGCCTGGACAGGAGAAACCAAAAACATTCAGTACTTC	CASSAWTGETKNIQYF
TRBD1	TRBV11-2	-	TRBJ1-2	TGTGCCAGCAGCCACGGACAGGATGGCTACACCTTC	CASSHGQDGYTF